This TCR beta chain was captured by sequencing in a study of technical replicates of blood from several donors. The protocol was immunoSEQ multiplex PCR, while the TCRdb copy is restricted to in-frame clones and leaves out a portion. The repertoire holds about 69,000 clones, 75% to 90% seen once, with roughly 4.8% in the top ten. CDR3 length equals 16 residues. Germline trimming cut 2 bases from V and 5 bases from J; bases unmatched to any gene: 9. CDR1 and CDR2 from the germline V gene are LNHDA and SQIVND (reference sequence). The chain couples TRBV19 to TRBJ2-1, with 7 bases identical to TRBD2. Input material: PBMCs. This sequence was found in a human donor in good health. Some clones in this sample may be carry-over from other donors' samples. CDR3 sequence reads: CASSIIGLAAHNEQFF. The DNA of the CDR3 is TGTGCCAGTAGTATAATAGGGCTAGCGGCCCACAATGAGCAGTTCTTC.